This TCR beta chain was recovered during a study of radiotherapy plus CTLA-4 blockade in lung cancer. Study-wide context: Of the patients, around 17% showed objective responses and approximately 34% attained disease control.

Method: immunoSEQ multiplex PCR; TCRdb's copy keeps in-frame clones and lacks some. The table has tens of thousands of clones, around nine tenths seen once. General study results and limits: There was expansion of tumor-derived TCR clones in blood after radiotherapy plus ipilimumab. Dynamics of early blood T cell clones, together with interferon-beta, were reportedly the best predictors of response.

As regards this clone: Its antigen is unknown.

The germline gives CDR1 MNHEY, CDR2 SVGAGI. This CDR3 region has 14 residues. Trimming took 8 bases from V and 4 from J, leaving 16 bases between them. This specimen was peripheral blood, taken from a patient treated with radiotherapy plus ipilimumab. The TCR comes from a human donor with non-small cell lung cancer who had stable disease on radiotherapy plus ipilimumab. This chain connects TRBV6-5 to TRBJ2-3, with D perhaps assigned TRBD1 or TRBD2 (5 bases each). DNA for the CDR3: TGTGCCAGCGGGGGATGGGGGAGTCCAGATACGCAGTATTTT. It encodes CASGGWGSPDTQYF.